This TCR beta chain was obtained from a study of blood T cell repertoires in COVID-19. V was shortened by 6 bases and J by 1 base, with 10 bases between the two germline ends. In germline, CDR1 is MNHEY, CDR2 SVGEGT. This CDR3 is 14 amino acids long. Sequencing used immunoSEQ multiplex PCR; TCRdb keeps in-frame clones, though not all of them. The data show about 49,000 clones, 80% to 85% seen once. This clone was observed once. The sequence came from a man in his fifties with acute or convalescent COVID-19. V usage is TRBV6-2 or TRBV6-3 and J usage is TRBJ1-5; D not certain. Sequenced sample: peripheral blood. The CDR3 nucleotides are TGTGCCAGCAGCGCGGGTATGAGCAATCAGCCCCAGCATTTT. Translated, it gives CASSAGMSNQPQHF.